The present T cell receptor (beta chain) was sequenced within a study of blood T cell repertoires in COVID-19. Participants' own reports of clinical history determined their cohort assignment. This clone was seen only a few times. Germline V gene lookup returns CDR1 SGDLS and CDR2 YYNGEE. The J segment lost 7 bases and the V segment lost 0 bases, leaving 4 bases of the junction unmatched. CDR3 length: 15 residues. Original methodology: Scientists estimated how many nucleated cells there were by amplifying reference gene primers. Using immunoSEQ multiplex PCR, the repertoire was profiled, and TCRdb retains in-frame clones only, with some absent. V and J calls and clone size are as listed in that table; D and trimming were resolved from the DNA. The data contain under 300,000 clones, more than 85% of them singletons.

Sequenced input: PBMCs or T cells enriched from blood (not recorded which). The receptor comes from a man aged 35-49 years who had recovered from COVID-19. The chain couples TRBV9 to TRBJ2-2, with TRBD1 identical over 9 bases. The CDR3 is CASSVDRTGVGELFF. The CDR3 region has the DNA TGTGCCAGCAGCGTAGACAGGACAGGGGTCGGGGAGCTGTTTTTT.